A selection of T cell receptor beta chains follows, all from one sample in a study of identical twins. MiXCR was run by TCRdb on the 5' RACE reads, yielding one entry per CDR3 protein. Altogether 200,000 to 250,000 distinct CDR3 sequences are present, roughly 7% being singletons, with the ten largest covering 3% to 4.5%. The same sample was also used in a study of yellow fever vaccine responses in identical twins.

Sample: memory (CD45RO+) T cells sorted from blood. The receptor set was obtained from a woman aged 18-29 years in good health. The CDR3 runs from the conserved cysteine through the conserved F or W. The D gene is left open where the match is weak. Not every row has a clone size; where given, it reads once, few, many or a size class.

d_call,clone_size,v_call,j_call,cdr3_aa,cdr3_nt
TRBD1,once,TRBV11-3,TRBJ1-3,CASGTGNSGNTIYF,TGTGCCAGCGGGACAGGAAACTCTGGAAACACCATATATTTT
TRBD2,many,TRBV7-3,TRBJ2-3,CASSPLGLATDTQYF,TGTGCCAGCAGCCCACTGGGACTAGCCACAGATACGCAGTATTTT
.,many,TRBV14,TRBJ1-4,CASSQVDMDEKLFF,TGTGCCAGCAGCCAAGTGGACATGGATGAAAAACTGTTTTTT
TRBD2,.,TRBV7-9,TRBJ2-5,CAIPGLAGGLETQYF,TGTGCCATCCCCGGACTAGCGGGAGGGTTGGAGACCCAGTACTTC
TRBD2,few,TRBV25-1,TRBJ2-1,CASRGTAGGEQFF,TGTGCCAGCAGAGGAACAGCCGGGGGGGAGCAGTTCTTC
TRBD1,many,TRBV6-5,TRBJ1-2,CASSYPRDRGNYGYTF,TGTGCCAGCAGTTACCCCCGGGACAGGGGAAACTATGGCTACACCTTC
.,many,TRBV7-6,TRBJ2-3,CASSSGQADTQYF,TGTGCCAGCAGCTCCGGCCAGGCGGATACGCAGTATTTT
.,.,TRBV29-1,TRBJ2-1,CSVEDRYSEQFF,TGCAGCGTTGAGGACCGATACAGTGAGCAGTTCTTC
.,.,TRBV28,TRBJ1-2,CASSREGGYTF,TGTGCCAGCAGCCGGGAGGGGGGCTACACCTTC
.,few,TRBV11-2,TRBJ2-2,CASAGAGELFF,TGTGCCAGCGCCGGGGCTGGGGAGCTGTTTTTT
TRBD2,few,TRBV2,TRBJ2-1,CAKGTSGPNEQFF,TGTGCCAAAGGGACTAGCGGGCCGAATGAGCAGTTCTTC
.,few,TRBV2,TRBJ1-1,CASNGVPGFEAFF,TGTGCCAGCAATGGGGTCCCGGGGTTTGAAGCTTTCTTT
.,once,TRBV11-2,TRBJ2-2,CASSLQGRANTGELFF,TGTGCCAGCAGCTTACAGGGCCGCGCGAACACCGGGGAGCTGTTTTTT
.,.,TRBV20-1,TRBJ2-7,CSARATGPGPYEQYF,TGCAGTGCTAGAGCCACTGGTCCGGGCCCCTACGAGCAGTACTTC
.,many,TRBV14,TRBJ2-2,CASSQRAANTGELFF,TGTGCCAGCAGCCAAAGAGCAGCGAACACCGGGGAGCTGTTTTTT
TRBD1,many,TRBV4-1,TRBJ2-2,CASSHDRDRGYRRELFF,TGCGCCAGCAGCCATGACCGGGACAGGGGATACCGTAGGGAGCTGTTTTTT
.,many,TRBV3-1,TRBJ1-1,CASSHGPGSSTEAFF,TGTGCCAGCAGCCATGGTCCGGGTTCTTCTACTGAAGCTTTCTTT
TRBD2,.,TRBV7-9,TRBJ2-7,CASSGGLEDEQYF,TGTGCCAGCAGCGGGGGACTAGAAGACGAGCAGTACTTC
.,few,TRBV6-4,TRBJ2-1,CASSDSTIDEQFF,TGTGCCAGCAGTGACTCAACTATCGATGAGCAGTTCTTC
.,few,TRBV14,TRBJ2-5,CASSQSGAGGRVRETQYF,TGTGCCAGCAGCCAATCGGGAGCCGGGGGGCGCGTAAGGGAGACCCAGTACTTC
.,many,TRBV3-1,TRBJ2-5,CASSQSVLVETQYF,TGTGCCAGCAGCCAATCGGTACTAGTGGAGACCCAGTACTTC
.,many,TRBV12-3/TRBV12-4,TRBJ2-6,CASRLGSSGANVLTF,TGTGCCAGCCGGTTGGGCAGTTCTGGGGCCAACGTCCTGACTTTC
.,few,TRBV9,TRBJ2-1,CASSKSHEQFF,TGTGCCAGCAGCAAAAGTCATGAGCAGTTCTTC
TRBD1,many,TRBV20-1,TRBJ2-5,CSAIRDRDQETQYF,TGCAGTGCCATCCGGGACAGGGACCAAGAGACCCAGTACTTC
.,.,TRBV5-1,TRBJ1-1,CASSQVGHQGTEAFF,TGCGCCAGCAGCCAAGTTGGACATCAAGGCACTGAAGCTTTCTTT